This T cell receptor (beta chain) appears in the sequencing data of a study of blood T cell repertoires in COVID-19. Generated by immunoSEQ multiplex PCR, the TCRdb table keeps only in-frame clones and is missing some. The data contain about 120,000 clones, about 88% of them singletons. V was pared by 8 bases and J by 3 bases, with 14 bases between. The CDR3 extends over 13 amino acids. Sequencing was carried out using peripheral blood. The gene calls are TRBV12-3 or TRBV12-4 and TRBJ2-7; D is perhaps TRBD1 (5 bases). The clonotype originates from a man in his forties with acute or convalescent COVID-19. Written as DNA, the CDR3 is TGTGCCAGCGGGCGACAGATACTCTACGAGCAGTACTTC. Translation gives CASGRQILYEQYF.